These 32 T cell receptor beta chains were sequenced from one sample in a study of technical replicates of blood from a few donors. Some clones are missing from TCRdb's copy, which holds only in-frame ones; the method was immunoSEQ multiplex PCR. The data contain about 81,000 clones, more than 80% of them singletons. The sample comprised PBMCs. These receptors were taken from a human donor in good health. Some clones in this sample may be carry-over from other donors' samples.

This chain links TRBV6-6 with TRBJ2-3; possibly TRBD2 for D (5 bases). The CDR3 contains 14 residues. V was shortened by 4 bases and J by 0 bases, with 8 bases between the two germline ends. Germline values: CDR1 MNHNY, CDR2 SVGAGI (reference sequence). For the CDR3, the DNA is TGTGCCAGCAGTTCGGACTCTAGCACAGATACGCAGTATTTT. This translates into CASSSDSSTDTQYF.

The chain links TRBV4-1 to TRBJ1-1; 9 bases are a match to TRBD1. CDR3 size: 15 residues. CDR1 and CDR2 (germline): MGHRA, YSYEKL. The trim removed 0 bases at V and 4 bases at J, leaving 3 bases unmatched. The CDR3 loop is CASSQEWGQGTEAFF. The DNA for the CDR3 is TGCGCCAGCAGCCAAGAATGGGGACAGGGCACTGAAGCTTTCTTT.

The V and J genes are TRBV19 and TRBJ2-7; 7 positions match TRBD2. The CDR3 loop spans 13 amino acids. The V gene's germline CDR1 is LNHDA and CDR2 SQIVND (reference sequence). The V and J ends lost 10 bases and 2 bases, in that order; junction bases with no gene match: 8. The CDR3 coding sequence is TGTGCCACCGACAGCGGGACGACCTACGAGCAGTACTTC. Amino acid sequence: CATDSGTTYEQYF.

The chain couples TRBV7-9 to TRBJ2-7, with 8 positions matching TRBD1. The CDR3 is 15 residues long. Germline-derived CDR1 and CDR2 are SEHNR and FQNEAQ (reference sequence). With V trimmed by 4 bases and J by 11 bases, 16 bases remained unmatched. The CDR3 DNA reads as TGTGCCAGCAGCTCTTGGACAGGGAGGATTCTAAGGGAGTACTTC. It codes for CASSSWTGRILREYF.

J is TRBJ1-2 and V is TRBV4-1; 7 bases line up with TRBD1. CDR1 and CDR2 from the germline V gene are MGHRA and YSYEKL. The CDR3 totals 16 residues. J lost 5 bases, V lost 5 bases, and 14 bases had no gene match. Written as DNA, the CDR3 is TGCGCCAGCAGCTCGTTCCGCCCGGGACAGCCTTATGGCTACACCTTC. As protein: CASSSFRPGQPYGYTF.

The chain uses TRBV21-1 and TRBJ2-3; the listed D gene, TRBD2, was not tested against the DNA. TRBV21-1 is a pseudogene. CDR3 size: 17 residues. CDR3 coding DNA: TGTGCCAGCAGCAATTTTCGAGGGCTAGCCCCCACAGATACGCAGTATTTT. Residues: CASSNFRGLAPTDTQYF.

The chain carries TRBV19 and TRBJ1-5; tentatively, D is TRBD1 (5 bases). Germline lookup yields CDR1 LNHDA and CDR2 SQIVND (reference sequence). The CDR3 has 12 residues. V was clipped by 6 bases and J by 5 bases, with 8 bases between them. The DNA for the CDR3 is TGTGCCAGTAGAGGGGTGGATCAGCCCCAGCATTTT. Its protein product is CASRGVDQPQHF.

V and J are TRBV9 and TRBJ1-5; D unresolved. The V gene's germline CDR1 is SGDLS and CDR2 YYNGEE. The CDR3 is 15 residues long. V gave up 4 bases and J gave up 1 base, with 12 bases separating them. This CDR3 reads CASSKSHESNQPQHF. DNA of the CDR3: TGTGCCAGCAGCAAGAGCCATGAGAGCAATCAGCCCCAGCATTTT.

Only a few counts were recorded for this clone. The chain carries TRBV4-1 and TRBJ2-5; 7 bases align to TRBD1. The CDR3 consists of 15 residues. J was trimmed by 4 bases and V by 4 bases; bases with no gene match: 9. Germline-derived CDR1 and CDR2 are MGHRA and YSYEKL. CDR3 protein: CASSRPGQKGETQYF. In DNA, the CDR3 is TGCGCCAGCAGCCGCCCGGGACAGAAAGGAGAGACCCAGTACTTC.

The chain links TRBV11-2 to TRBJ1-1; D unresolved. The germline CDR1 and CDR2 sequences are SGHAT and FQNNGV. The V gene lost 6 bases and the J gene lost 0 bases, with 5 bases spanning the gap. This CDR3 has 12 amino acids. The DNA of the CDR3 is TGTGCCAGCAGGAGGCTGAACACTGAAGCTTTCTTT. Translating it yields CASRRLNTEAFF.

CDR3: CASSELTPPDSPLHF. The CDR3 DNA reads as TGTGCCAGCAGTGAACTAACTCCTCCCGATTCACCCCTCCACTTT. J is TRBJ1-6 and V is TRBV6-1; D is unclear. CDR3 length equals 15 residues. Trimming cost V 2 bases and J 8 bases, with 13 bases left between them. Germline assignment: CDR1 MNHNS and CDR2 SASEGT.

The rearrangement joins TRBV18 to TRBJ2-5; TRBD2 aligns across 9 bases. Unmatched junction bases numbered 7, after V lost 4 bases and J lost 7 bases. The CDR3 has 14 residues. CDR1 and CDR2 (germline): KGHSH, LQKENI. CDR3 region: CASSQGTSLSTQYF. The CDR3 coding sequence is TGTGCCAGCTCACAGGGGACTAGCTTATCGACCCAGTACTTC.

The genes are TRBV5-4 and TRBJ2-7, with TRBD2 matching over 10 bases. The V and J ends lost 4 bases and 0 bases, in that order; junction bases with no gene match: 1. Per the germline V gene, CDR1 is SGHNT and CDR2 is YYREEE (reference sequence). The CDR3 loop spans 14 amino acids. DNA for the CDR3: TGTGCCAGCAGCCCTAGCGGGGGCTCCTACGAGCAGTACTTC. Amino acids: CASSPSGGSYEQYF.

The V gene is TRBV9, the J gene TRBJ2-1; TRBD2 aligns across 13 bases. This CDR3 region has 16 residues. From germline, CDR1 is SGDLS and CDR2 YYNGEE. V gave up 9 bases and J gave up 5 bases; unmatched junction bases: 11. The CDR3 region is CAKGLAGERGDNEQFF. CDR3 sequence (DNA): TGTGCCAAAGGACTAGCGGGGGAGAGGGGAGACAATGAGCAGTTCTTC.

The gene calls are TRBV18 and TRBJ1-4; a possible D gene is TRBD1 (5 bases). CDR3 length equals 13 residues. The germline CDR1 and CDR2 sequences are KGHSH and LQKENI. Trimming took off 6 bases at V and 6 bases at J, with 11 bases between the two ends. The CDR3 reads CASSAGRDEKLFF. The DNA of the CDR3 is TGTGCCAGCTCGGCGGGACGTGATGAAAAACTGTTTTTT.

The chain couples TRBV4-1 to TRBJ1-6; D is undetermined. The CDR3 has 18 residues. Germline V gene lookup returns CDR1 MGHRA and CDR2 YSYEKL. With 0 bases removed from V and 6 bases from J, the gap between germline ends came to 18 bases. As DNA, the CDR3 is TGCGCCAGCAGCCAAGATCGGAGGCCCGGGCAGAGTAATTCACCCCTCCACTTT. Amino acid sequence: CASSQDRRPGQSNSPLHF.

The CDR3 bases are TGCGCCAGCAGCTTGGGCGGACTAGCGGGAGAGTGGGAGACCCAGTACTTC. The encoded protein is CASSLGGLAGEWETQYF. The chain has TRBV5-1 and TRBJ2-5; 13 bases fit TRBD2. Losses at the gene ends were 0 bases for V and 5 bases for J; bases not matched to a gene: 7. The V gene's germline CDR1 is SGHRS and CDR2 YFSETQ. The CDR3 has 17 residues.

In nucleotides, the CDR3 is TGCGCCAGCAGCCAAGGGAACGGGGGGGCCTACGAGCAGTACTTC. This codes for CASSQGNGGAYEQYF. V gene TRBV4-3 combines with J gene TRBJ2-7, with 8 bases matching TRBD2. The length of the CDR3 is 15 residues. Germline V gene lookup returns CDR1 LGHNA and CDR2 YSLEER. V shed 1 base, J shed 2 bases, and the junction held 4 bases outside the gene matches.

The rearrangement uses TRBV9 and TRBJ2-3, with D tentatively TRBD2 (5 bases). CDR3 length equals 13 residues. V lost 4 bases and J lost 4, with 10 bases in between. Germline-derived CDR1 and CDR2 are SGDLS and YYNGEE. This CDR3 is CASSITRADTQYF. The CDR3 DNA is TGTGCCAGCAGCATCACTAGAGCAGATACGCAGTATTTT.

This rearrangement joins TRBV18 to TRBJ2-7; D may be TRBD1 (6 bases). This CDR3 is 14 amino acids long. Deletions cut 3 bases from V and 4 bases from J, with 13 bases between. The germline CDR1 and CDR2 sequences are KGHSH and LQKENI. The CDR3 sequence: CASSPPRDKYEQYF. The CDR3 bases are TGTGCCAGCTCACCCCCCCGGGACAAATACGAGCAGTACTTC.

The J gene is TRBJ2-7, the V gene TRBV7-2; maybe TRBD2 (6 bases). The germline V gene has CDR1 SGHTA and CDR2 FQGNSA. CDR3 length equals 14 residues. V was shortened by 3 bases and J by 6 bases, with 15 bases between the two germline ends. CDR3 region: CASSLSAGSAEQYF. DNA for the CDR3: TGTGCCAGCAGCTTGTCGGCGGGATCTGCCGAGCAGTACTTC. The full variable domain, its missing parts supplied by reference TRBV7-2 and TRBJ2-7, is GAGVSQSPSNKVTEKGKDVELRCDPISGHTALYWYRQSLGQGLEFLIYFQGNSAPDKSGLPSDRFSAERTGGSVSTLTIQRTQQEDSAVYLCASSLSAGSAEQYFGPGTRLTVT.

The chain uses TRBV9 and TRBJ2-3; no clear D. The germline V gene has CDR1 SGDLS and CDR2 YYNGEE. V was trimmed by 7 bases and J by 2 bases, leaving 14 bases between them. CDR3 length: 14 amino acids. In DNA form, the CDR3 reads TGTGCCAGCCGCCGTGGGCCCTACACAGATACGCAGTATTTT. Translated: CASRRGPYTDTQYF.

This chain joins TRBV13 and TRBJ2-5; D ambiguous. The V end lost 0 bases, the J end lost 0 bases, and 5 bases lay between the germline ends. The CDR3 sequence is 14 residues long. Germline values: CDR1 PRHDT, CDR2 FYEKMQ (reference sequence). CDR3 nucleotides: TGTGCCAGCAGCTTAGGTACGGACCAAGAGACCCAGTACTTC. As protein: CASSLGTDQETQYF.

This clone was detected only once. CDR3 region: CASSSTGLSNQPQHF. The CDR3 nucleotides are TGTGCCAGCAGTTCTACAGGGTTATCTAATCAGCCCCAGCATTTT. This sequence joins TRBV27 and TRBJ1-5, with a possible D match to TRBD1 (6 bases). The ends were cut back, 4 bases at V and 4 bases at J, with 14 bases in the middle. The CDR3 totals 15 residues. Per the germline V gene, CDR1 is MNHEY and CDR2 is SMNVEV (reference sequence).

The CDR3 sequence: CASSLGQGGVHEQYF. CDR3 nucleotides: TGTGCCAGCAGCTTGGGACAGGGGGGTGTACACGAGCAGTACTTC. The rearrangement links TRBV7-2 to TRBJ2-7; 11 bases line up with TRBD1. The germline V gene has CDR1 SGHTA and CDR2 FQGNSA. This CDR3 comprises 15 residues. Trimming cost V 3 bases and J 5 bases; bases outside gene matches: 6.

About this clone itself: This may be a read error: a much more frequent sequence differs by one nucleotide. Other DNA sequences in this specimen translate into the identical CDR3. This rearrangement joins TRBV5-1 to TRBJ2-1, with TRBD2 matching over 8 bases. The CDR3 sequence is 14 residues long. Trimming at V came to 3 bases and at J to 4 bases, leaving 3 bases not matched to a gene. The germline CDR1 and CDR2 sequences are SGHRS and YFSETQ. As DNA, the CDR3 is TGCGCCAGCAGCTCCGCGGGAGGATACAATGAGCAGTTCTTC. This gives the protein CASSSAGGYNEQFF. The complete variable domain, with remaining parts taken from reference TRBV5-1 and TRBJ2-1, reads KAGVTQTPRYLIKTRGQQVTLSCSPISGHRSVSWYQQTPGQGLQFLFEYFSETQRNKGNFPGRFSGRQFSNSRSEMNVSTLELGDSALYLCASSSAGGYNEQFFGPGTRLTVL.

The chain recombines TRBV2 with TRBJ2-3; D not resolved. V was clipped by 4 bases and J by 6 bases, with 17 bases between them. In germline, CDR1 is SNHLY, CDR2 FYNNEI. The CDR3 extends over 15 amino acids. CDR3 protein: CASSASPNSYDTQYF. Written as DNA, the CDR3 is TGTGCCAGCAGTGCGAGCCCTAACAGTTATGATACGCAGTATTTT.

The chain is built from TRBV30 and TRBJ1-1, with D uncertain. The CDR3 runs to 11 residues. V was clipped by 0 bases and J by 11 bases, with 10 bases between them. From germline, CDR1 is GTSNPN and CDR2 SVGIG (reference sequence). The CDR3 bases are TGTGCCTGGAGTGTATCTAGTCTGGCTTTCTTT. Protein product: CAWSVSSLAFF.

On this clone: The same CDR3 arises from other DNA sequences in this sample as well. V is TRBV5-1 and J is TRBJ2-2; TRBD1 aligns across 10 bases. Germline-derived CDR1 and CDR2 are SGHRS and YFSETQ. J lost 1 base, V lost 4 bases, and 7 bases had no gene match. The CDR3 consists of 17 residues. The chain's CDR3 is CASSQKRTGGNTGELFF. For the CDR3, the DNA is TGCGCCAGCAGCCAAAAACGGACAGGGGGGAACACCGGGGAGCTGTTTTTT.

V is TRBV6-6 and J is TRBJ2-7; 12 bases agree with TRBD1. J gave up 5 bases and V 7 bases, and 6 bases lay outside the gene matches. Germline values: CDR1 MNHNY, CDR2 SVGAGI (reference sequence). The length of the CDR3 is 14 residues. The CDR3 is CASNTGTGGDEQYF. The CDR3 DNA sequence: TGTGCCAGCAACACCGGGACAGGGGGCGACGAGCAGTACTTC.

This clone was counted a few times. This chain links TRBV6-1 with TRBJ1-5; D unclear. Trimming took off 9 bases at V and 3 bases at J, with 18 bases between the two ends. Germline CDR1 reads MNHNS; CDR2 reads SASEGT. The CDR3 runs to 15 residues. Written as DNA, the CDR3 is TGTGCCAGTTGCAAAGTTGACGGAGACAATCAGCCCCAGCATTTT. It codes for CASCKVDGDNQPQHF.

This chain joins TRBV25-1 and TRBJ1-6; D remains ambiguous. CDR3 length: 13 amino acids. Germline-derived CDR1 and CDR2 are MGHDK and SYGVNS. The V gene lost 8 bases and the J gene lost 4 bases, with 9 bases spanning the gap. The CDR3 region has the DNA TGTGCCAGCCGCGGAACTTATAATTCACCCCTCCACTTT. Translating it yields CASRGTYNSPLHF.